Shown below are 30 T cell receptor beta chains from a single sample sequenced in a study of regulatory T cells in long-lasting Graves disease. Indicated time point: persistent/refractory GD, antithyroid drugs over 5 years with positive TRAb. Isolated PBMC RNA provided the starting material for the TCR library. CDR3 regions were amplified by Arm-PCR using iRepertoire HTBI primers to build TCR beta libraries. MiXCR, applied by TCRdb to the multiplex PCR reads, yields one record per CDR3 protein. This sample has approximately 440,000 distinct CDR3 sequences, with around 22% found just once. The sequencing here drew on peripheral blood mononuclear cells (PBMCs), taken when the disease was refractory, from a patient treated with antithyroid drugs. The receptors originated from a female donor with Graves disease.

The chain employs TRBV7-2 and TRBJ2-5; no definite D call. Germline assignment: CDR1 SGHTA and CDR2 FQGNSA. The CDR3 length is 13 residues. The V gene lost 5 bases and the J gene lost 5 bases, with 12 bases spanning the gap. In DNA form, the CDR3 reads TGTGCCAGCAGCCCCTCCTTATGGGAGACCCAGTACTTC. It yields the protein CASSPSLWETQYF.

This clonotype was observed a few times. The J gene is TRBJ1-1, the V gene TRBV29-1; no definite D call. CDR1 is SQVTM, CDR2 ANQGSEA, per germline. There are 13 residues in the CDR3. The ends were cut back, 1 base at V and 0 bases at J, with 6 bases in the middle. The CDR3 loop reads CSVEGFVNTEAFF. The CDR3 nucleotides read TGCAGCGTTGAAGGTTTTGTGAACACTGAAGCTTTCTTT. The full variable domain, with the rest looked up from reference TRBV29-1 and TRBJ1-1, is SAVISQKPSRDICQRGTSLTIQCQVDSQVTMMFWYRQQPGQSLTLIATANQGSEATYESGFVIDKFPISRPNLTFSTLTVSNMSPEDSSIYLCSVEGFVNTEAFFGQGTRLTVV.

In this sample, this clonotype turned up a few times. This chain connects TRBV20-1 to TRBJ1-2; weak D call: TRBD1 (5 bases). CDR1 and CDR2 (germline): DFQATT, SNEGSKA (reference sequence). CDR3 size: 13 residues. The V end lost 5 bases, the J end lost 3 bases, and 13 bases lay between the germline ends. The CDR3 protein is CSAGAGLDYGYTF. The CDR3 coding sequence is TGCAGTGCTGGAGCAGGGTTGGACTATGGCTACACCTTC.

This clonotype was observed a few times. The V and J genes are TRBV19 and TRBJ2-5; D might be TRBD1 or TRBD2, each matching 5 bases. V was cut by 6 bases and J by 5 bases, with 13 bases left in between. This CDR3 is built from 13 residues. Germline V gives CDR1 LNHDA, CDR2 SQIVND (reference sequence). CDR3 residues: CASRTRGSETQYF. Written as DNA, the CDR3 is TGTGCCAGTAGAACCCGGGGCTCTGAGACCCAGTACTTC.

In this sample, this clonotype turned up many times. The chain carries TRBV28 and TRBJ1-1; 8 positions agree with TRBD1. The CDR3 is 12 residues long. Losses at the gene ends were 6 bases for V and 7 bases for J; bases not matched to a gene: 4. Germline CDR1 MDHEN, CDR2 SYDVKM. The CDR3 bases are TGTGCCAGCAGAACGACAGGGGTTGAAGCTTTCTTT. Amino acids: CASRTTGVEAFF.

This clonotype was seen only a few times. The CDR3 loop is CASSLAGLAGGGSYEQYF. The CDR3 bases are TGTGCCAGCAGCTTGGCCGGTCTAGCGGGAGGCGGTTCCTACGAGCAGTACTTC. This rearrangement joins TRBV5-8 to TRBJ2-7, with 11 positions matching TRBD2. V was pared by 0 bases and J by 1 base, with 9 bases of the junction left unmatched. This CDR3 is 18 amino acids long. CDR1 and CDR2 from the germline V gene are SGHTS and YDEGEE.

This clonotype has at least ten counts. V gene TRBV2 combines with J gene TRBJ1-5, with a possible D match to TRBD1 (6 bases). CDR3 size: 13 residues. Germline V gene data show CDR1 as SNHLY and CDR2 as FYNNEI. V was pared by 6 bases and J by 2 bases, with 8 bases between. The CDR3 loop reads CASSGGGNQPQHF. In DNA form, the CDR3 reads TGTGCCAGCAGCGGGGGCGGCAATCAGCCCCAGCATTTT.

Comments on this clonotype: In this CDR3 the conserved last residue, phenylalanine or tryptophan, is missing, so a read error is likely. The chain joins TRBV6-1 to TRBJ2-7; D gene unclear. The CDR3 consists of 12 residues. Germline V lookup: CDR1 MNHNS, CDR2 SASEGT. The V end lost 2 bases, the J end lost 7 bases, and 9 bases lay between the germline ends. The CDR3 is CASSEYPREQYS. The DNA for the CDR3 is TGTGCCAGCAGTGAATATCCTCGGGAGCAGTACTCC.

The rearrangement joins TRBV2 to TRBJ2-5; 7 positions agree with TRBD2. The CDR3 covers 15 residues. The V and J ends lost 0 bases and 5 bases, in that order; junction bases with no gene match: 6. The germline V gene encodes CDR1 SNHLY and CDR2 FYNNEI. The CDR3 here is CASSEAQTSLETQYF. DNA of the CDR3: TGTGCCAGCAGTGAAGCCCAGACTAGCCTGGAGACCCAGTACTTC.

In its sample, this clonotype was seen many times. The chain recombines TRBV7-2 with TRBJ1-2; possibly TRBD1 for D (6 bases). Germline values: CDR1 SGHTA, CDR2 FQGNSA. CDR3 length equals 14 residues. V lost 1 base, J lost 4 bases, and 10 bases lay in between. CDR3 sequence: CASSLDGGPYGYTF. DNA of the CDR3: TGTGCCAGCAGCTTAGATGGGGGCCCCTATGGCTACACCTTC.

This clonotype was found many times. CDR3 sequence: CSARGTVDEQYF. The CDR3 DNA is TGCAGTGCTAGAGGGACAGTCGACGAGCAGTACTTC. This rearrangement joins TRBV20-1 to TRBJ2-7; D perhaps matches TRBD1 (6 bases). Germline lookup yields CDR1 DFQATT and CDR2 SNEGSKA (reference sequence). The V end was cut by 1 base, the J end by 5 bases, with 9 bases between. This CDR3 has 12 amino acids.

This clonotype was seen at least ten times. V and J are TRBV11-2 and TRBJ2-7; D might be TRBD2 (6 bases). From germline, CDR1 is SGHAT and CDR2 FQNNGV. Trimming took off 4 bases at V and 5 bases at J, with 15 bases between the two ends. The CDR3 is made up of 14 amino acids. This CDR3 reads CASSSRGGINEQYF. The CDR3 DNA sequence: TGTGCCAGCAGCTCGAGAGGCGGGATCAACGAGCAGTACTTC.

The chain links TRBV20-1 to TRBJ2-5; 9 bases are a match to TRBD2. Germline-derived CDR1 and CDR2 are DFQATT and SNEGSKA (reference sequence). The CDR3 is made up of 15 amino acids. The ends lost 3 bases at V and 1 base at J; junction bases unmatched: 6. CDR3 in DNA: TGCAGTGCTAGCGTGGCTAGCGGGACCCAAGAGACCCAGTACTTC. This gives the protein CSASVASGTQETQYF.

This clonotype was seen ten or more times. V and J are TRBV19 and TRBJ1-1, with no clear D. The CDR3 loop spans 16 amino acids. CDR1 and CDR2 from the germline V gene are LNHDA and SQIVND (reference sequence). V lost 3 bases and J lost 2, with 16 bases in between. Here the CDR3 reads CASSIQGRGNNTEAFF. The CDR3 region has the DNA TGTGCCAGTAGTATTCAAGGACGAGGTAACAACACTGAAGCTTTCTTT.

This clonotype has ten or more counts. This chain links TRBV2 with TRBJ2-5, with TRBD2 matching 12 bases. With 5 bases clipped from V and 7 bases from J, the junction kept 2 bases outside the gene matches. Germline CDR1 and CDR2: SNHLY and FYNNEI. The length of the CDR3 is 13 residues. The chain's CDR3 is CASSSLAGGTQYF. The CDR3 nucleotides read TGTGCCAGCAGTTCACTAGCGGGAGGGACCCAGTACTTC.

This clonotype was observed a few times. The V and J genes are TRBV18 and TRBJ1-1; D gene unclear. Trimming took 2 bases from V and 0 from J, leaving 10 bases between them. From germline, CDR1 is KGHSH and CDR2 LQKENI. CDR3 length: 15 amino acids. The CDR3 region has the DNA TGTGCCAGCTCACCATCTATTACAGTGAACACTGAAGCTTTCTTT. The encoded protein is CASSPSITVNTEAFF.

This clonotype was seen more than once but under ten times. The chain links TRBV5-1 to TRBJ2-7; D is tentatively TRBD1 or TRBD2 (6 bases each). V lost 0 bases, J lost 5 bases, and 15 bases lay in between. Germline V gene lookup returns CDR1 SGHRS and CDR2 YFSETQ. This CDR3 region has 15 residues. Here the CDR3 DNA reads TGCGCCAGCAGCTTGGCCGGGGGCCCTTCTGACGAGCAGTACTTC. As protein: CASSLAGGPSDEQYF.

Notes on this clonotype: The junction departs from the called germline gene at one end, perhaps through a read error. The CDR3 protein is CNARDKSAGELFF. The DNA of the CDR3 is TGCAATGCTAGAGATAAGTCGGCAGGCGAACTGTTTTTT. This chain joins TRBV20-1 and TRBJ1-4, with no clear D. This CDR3 has 13 amino acids. Looked up from germline, CDR1 is DFQATT and CDR2 is SNEGSKA (reference sequence).

J is TRBJ1-2 and V is TRBV19; D remains ambiguous. Trimming removed 6 bases from V and 0 bases from J, with 11 bases in between. The germline gives CDR1 LNHDA, CDR2 SQIVND (reference sequence). The CDR3 extends over 14 amino acids. DNA for the CDR3: TGTGCCAGTAGGCATAGGAAGGCTAACTATGGCTACACCTTC. This gives the protein CASRHRKANYGYTF.

The chain recombines TRBV7-3 with TRBJ2-3, with D maybe TRBD2 (6 bases). V dropped 5 bases and J dropped 4 bases, with 16 bases sitting between them. The CDR3 is 15 amino acids. Germline CDR1 reads SGHTA; CDR2 reads FQGTGA. The DNA of the CDR3 is TGTGCCAGCAGCCCCAGTTGGAGGGCCTCAGATACGCAGTATTTT. It codes for CASSPSWRASDTQYF.

A remark on this clonotype: A read error may account for a junction end that differs from germline. The J gene is TRBJ1-2, the V gene TRBV28; the match to TRBD1 covers 9 bases. The CDR3 consists of 15 residues. The germline CDR1 and CDR2 sequences are MDHEN and SYDVKM. CDR3 nucleotides: TGTGCCGGCAGTTCTGAACTCACAGGGGGCCGGGGCTACACCTTC. Protein product: CAGSSELTGGRGYTF.

This clonotype was detected only a few times. The genes are TRBV3-1 and TRBJ2-7; a possible D gene is TRBD2 (5 bases). CDR3 size: 16 residues. V gave up 4 bases and J gave up 3 bases, with 19 bases separating them. Looked up from germline, CDR1 is LGHDT and CDR2 is YNNKEL (reference sequence). CDR3 protein: CASSPRSGFSHYEQYF. CDR3 nucleotide sequence: TGTGCCAGCAGCCCAAGATCGGGGTTCTCTCACTACGAGCAGTACTTC.

The rearrangement links TRBV20-1 to TRBJ2-1; D gene unclear. Trimming removed 6 bases from V and 9 bases from J, with 15 bases in between. The CDR3 consists of 12 residues. The germline gives CDR1 DFQATT, CDR2 SNEGSKA (reference sequence). In nucleotides, the CDR3 is TGCAGTGCGGTCGGGCCAACCATTGAGCAGTTCTTC. It yields the protein CSAVGPTIEQFF.

This clonotype was observed many times. This chain joins TRBV28 and TRBJ1-2; 9 nucleotides agree with TRBD1. CDR1 and CDR2 (germline): MDHEN, SYDVKM. The length of the CDR3 is 14 residues. The ends lost 7 bases at V and 8 bases at J; junction bases unmatched: 11. This CDR3 reads CASIEGGTGRGYTF. The CDR3 DNA follows: TGTGCCAGCATCGAGGGGGGGACAGGGAGAGGCTACACCTTC.

In its sample, this clonotype was seen a few times. V is TRBV7-9 and J is TRBJ2-6; D remains ambiguous. The CDR3 contains 16 residues. Trimming pared 1 base from V and 2 bases from J, leaving 9 bases between. In germline, CDR1 is SEHNR, CDR2 FQNEAQ (reference sequence). CDR3 sequence reads: CASSLGGWAGANVLTF. Here the CDR3 DNA reads TGTGCCAGCAGCTTAGGGGGTTGGGCTGGGGCCAACGTCCTGACTTTC.

This clonotype was counted only a few times. The chain joins TRBV19 to TRBJ1-1; 7 bases agree with TRBD1. V was pared by 5 bases and J by 4 bases, with 4 bases of the junction left unmatched. CDR1 and CDR2 (germline): LNHDA, SQIVND (reference sequence). CDR3 size: 13 residues. Here the CDR3 reads CASSLTGATEAFF. The CDR3 bases are TGTGCCAGTAGTCTAACAGGGGCCACTGAAGCTTTCTTT.

This chain links TRBV2 with TRBJ2-1; TRBD1 might be the D (6 bases). CDR1 is SNHLY, CDR2 FYNNEI, per germline. The CDR3 contains 14 residues. The V end was cut by 4 bases, the J end by 6 bases, with 13 bases between. DNA for the CDR3: TGTGCCAGCAGTGCTCCGCAGGGGTCCAATGAGCAGTTCTTC. Its translation: CASSAPQGSNEQFF.

The rearrangement joins TRBV19 to TRBJ1-5; D unclear. CDR3 length: 17 residues. V lost 6 bases and J lost 0, with 18 bases in between. CDR1 LNHDA and CDR2 SQIVND come from the germline V gene (reference sequence). For the CDR3, the DNA is TGTGCCAGTAGCGACAATCCCAGGAACATTAGCAATCAGCCCCAGCATTTT. Its translation: CASSDNPRNISNQPQHF.

V and J are TRBV20-1 and TRBJ1-1, with TRBD1 matching over 7 bases. Germline-derived CDR1 and CDR2 are DFQATT and SNEGSKA (reference sequence). V dropped 5 bases and J dropped 5; count of bases not matched to a gene: 11. The CDR3 consists of 14 residues. CDR3 nucleotide sequence: TGCAGTGCTGAGACAGGGTTCTATGGAACTGAAGCTTTCTTT. Amino acid sequence: CSAETGFYGTEAFF.

In its sample, this clonotype was seen a few times. V gene TRBV2 combines with J gene TRBJ2-3; 7 bases are a match to TRBD1. With 6 bases clipped from V and 1 base from J, the junction kept 10 bases outside the gene matches. CDR3 size: 16 residues. Germline CDR1 reads SNHLY; CDR2 reads FYNNEI. CDR3 region: CASSFIDRVGTDTQYF. The DNA of the CDR3 is TGTGCCAGCAGCTTCATTGACAGGGTTGGCACAGATACGCAGTATTTT.